The 9 T cell receptor beta chains given below trace back to one sample, sequenced in a study of CD8+ T cells in alopecia areata. Extracted RNA was reverse transcribed, and the resulting cDNA served as sequencing template. Assay used: immunoSEQ multiplex PCR; TCRdb lists only in-frame clones, some missing. The data hold 150,000 to 250,000 clones, with more than 45% observed a single time. Noted treatment: oral pan-JAK inhibitor, 5-10 mg twice daily. The sample consisted of CD4+ T cells sorted from blood, taken at week 24, from a patient treated with tofacitinib. These receptors all come from a human donor with alopecia areata.

V gene TRBV5-6 combines with J gene TRBJ1-2; tentatively, D is TRBD1 (6 bases). V shed 4 bases and J shed 5 bases, with 12 bases lying between them. The length of the CDR3 is 13 residues. In germline, CDR1 is SGHDT, CDR2 YYEEEE. CDR3 DNA: TGTGCCAGCAGCGAGGCAGGGGTTTATGGCTACACCTTC. Encoded protein: CASSEAGVYGYTF. The full variable domain, rest sourced from reference TRBV5-6 and TRBJ1-2, is DAGVTQSPTHLIKTRGQQVTLRCSPKSGHDTVSWYQQALGQGPQFIFQYYEEEERQRGNFPDRFSGHQFPNYSSELNVNALLLGDSALYLCASSEAGVYGYTFGSGTRLTVV.

In DNA form, the CDR3 reads TGCGCCAGCTCCCCCGGGACAGCTTACAATGAGCAGTTCTTC. Translation gives CASSPGTAYNEQFF. The chain recombines TRBV5-1 with TRBJ2-1; TRBD1 matches at 7 bases. Per germline, CDR1 SGHRS and CDR2 YFSETQ. The CDR3 has 14 amino acids. V shed 7 bases and J 4 bases; nucleotides not matched to a gene: 8.

The V and J genes are TRBV7-9 and TRBJ2-1, with D possibly TRBD2 on 5 matching bases. This CDR3 has 18 amino acids. Germline CDR1 is SEHNR and CDR2 is FQNEAQ (reference sequence). The V end was cut by 0 bases, the J end by 0 bases, with 15 bases between. CDR3: CASSLAQLRRSSYNEQFF. DNA for the CDR3: TGTGCCAGCAGCTTAGCTCAGTTACGGAGGAGCTCCTACAATGAGCAGTTCTTC.

This chain uses TRBV2 with TRBJ2-5, with D hard to call. The V gene lost 6 bases and the J gene lost 5 bases, with 13 bases spanning the gap. In germline, CDR1 is SNHLY, CDR2 FYNNEI. The CDR3 totals 13 residues. CDR3 sequence: CASSTDGRETQYF. CDR3 sequence (DNA): TGTGCCAGCAGCACGGACGGACGGGAGACCCAGTACTTC.

This clone was observed a handful of times. The genes are TRBV7-8 and TRBJ2-3; 10 bases are shared with TRBD2. Looked up from germline, CDR1 is SGHVS and CDR2 is FQNEAQ. This CDR3 is built from 16 residues. Germline trimming cut 1 base from V and 0 bases from J; bases unmatched to any gene: 1. The CDR3 DNA sequence: TGTGCCAGCAGCTTAGAACTAGCGGGGAGCACAGATACGCAGTATTTT. Its translation: CASSLELAGSTDTQYF.

The chain uses TRBV2 and TRBJ1-2; possibly TRBD1 for D (6 bases). With 3 bases removed from V and 7 bases from J, the gap between germline ends came to 21 bases. The CDR3 loop spans 16 amino acids. The germline gives CDR1 SNHLY, CDR2 FYNNEI. CDR3 coding DNA: TGTGCCAGCAGTGACATCCGGCTTTGGGGGCGAGGTGGCTACACCTTC. It yields the protein CASSDIRLWGRGGYTF.

This chain connects TRBV30 to TRBJ2-5; 7 nucleotides agree with TRBD2. Losses at the gene ends were 4 bases for V and 9 bases for J; bases not matched to a gene: 8. In germline, CDR1 is GTSNPN, CDR2 SVGIG (reference sequence). There are 12 residues in the CDR3. This CDR3 is CAWTQRDAAQYF. Written as DNA, the CDR3 is TGTGCCTGGACCCAGCGGGATGCCGCCCAGTACTTC.

This clone was counted a few times. The chain employs TRBV19 and TRBJ2-2; 7 nucleotides line up with TRBD2. The germline gives CDR1 LNHDA, CDR2 SQIVND (reference sequence). J was trimmed by 7 bases and V by 4 bases; bases with no gene match: 12. The length of the CDR3 is 16 residues. CDR3: CASSTWRGGVLGELFF. In DNA, the CDR3 is TGTGCCAGTAGTACTTGGCGGGGAGGGGTACTCGGGGAGCTGTTTTTT. Using reference TRBV19 and TRBJ2-2 for the parts outside the CDR3, the full variable domain is DGGITQSPKYLFRKEGQNVTLSCEQNLNHDAMYWYRQDPGQGLRLIYYSQIVNDFQKGDIAEGYSVSREKKESFPLTVTSAQKNPTAFYLCASSTWRGGVLGELFFGEGSRLTVL.

V and J are TRBV4-3 and TRBJ2-5; tentatively, D is TRBD1 (6 bases). V was pared by 0 bases and J by 4 bases, with 12 bases between. Germline lookup yields CDR1 LGHNA and CDR2 YSLEER. The CDR3 has 15 residues. Written as DNA, the CDR3 is TGCGCCAGCAGCCAAGAGTTGGGCAGGGGAGAGACCCAGTACTTC. Protein: CASSQELGRGETQYF.